This T cell receptor beta chain originates from a study of blood T cells in healthy people across ages. Through a sample-barcoded 5' primer and a J-beta primer mix, a second PCR was run for about 6 to 12 cycles. TCRdb recomputed calls from the 5' RACE reads with MiXCR, one row per CDR3 protein. The sample lists about 800,000 distinct CDR3 sequences, just under 25% occurring once. Losses at the gene ends were 7 bases for V and 4 bases for J; bases not matched to a gene: 10. This CDR3 contains 16 residues. Per the germline V gene, CDR1 is DFQATT and CDR2 is SNEGSKA (reference sequence). The donors, all healthy, were Caucasians living in Russia, aged roughly 6 to 100. Separately, the same data were catalogued under a study of T cells of mothers and their children.

The clonotype comes from a boy younger than 18 in good health. V and J are TRBV20-1 and TRBJ2-5, with 15 bases identical to TRBD2. Input material: blood. The CDR3 loop reads CSVHGLAGGPGETQYF. For the CDR3, the DNA is TGCAGTGTCCACGGACTAGCGGGGGGGCCAGGAGAGACCCAGTACTTC.